These 10 T cell receptor beta chains were all obtained from the same sample, sequenced in a study of blood T cell repertoires in COVID-19. The data were produced by immunoSEQ multiplex PCR, yet TCRdb's version contains in-frame clones alone and is incomplete. The sample records about 59,000 clones, about 72% being singletons. Material: peripheral blood. The receptors derive from an elderly man with acute or convalescent COVID-19.

The chain carries TRBV6-6 and TRBJ2-1; 11 nucleotides line up with TRBD2. CDR3 length equals 20 residues. J was trimmed by 1 base and V by 6 bases; bases with no gene match: 17. Germline assignment: CDR1 MNHNY and CDR2 SVGAGI (reference sequence). DNA for the CDR3: TGTGCCAGCAGCCAGGGGACTAGCGGACCCCGATGGCGATCCTACAATGAGCAGTTCTTC. It translates to CASSQGTSGPRWRSYNEQFF.

V and J are TRBV3-1 (or the pseudogene TRBV3-2) and TRBJ2-3; TRBD1 aligns across 8 bases. This CDR3 comprises 18 residues. The germline V gene encodes CDR1 LGHDT and CDR2 YNNKEL (reference sequence). Trimming cost V 0 bases and J 4 bases; bases outside gene matches: 12. CDR3 region: CASSQDPVGRGLADTQYF. The CDR3 DNA follows: TGTGCCAGCAGCCAAGATCCGGTCGGCAGGGGGCTTGCAGATACGCAGTATTTT.

The chain uses TRBV6-1 and TRBJ1-6; perhaps TRBD1 as D (5 bases). There are 15 residues in the CDR3. The germline CDR1 and CDR2 sequences are MNHNS and SASEGT. V lost 1 base to trimming and J lost 7 bases, with 11 bases between them. CDR3 in amino acids: CASSEGGLGNSPLHF. As DNA, the CDR3 is TGTGCCAGCAGTGAAGGGGGCTTAGGAAATTCACCCCTCCACTTT.

V is TRBV5-6 and J is TRBJ2-2; TRBD2 matches 11 bases. CDR3 length equals 18 residues. From germline, CDR1 is SGHDT and CDR2 YYEEEE. V gave up 4 bases and J gave up 1 base; unmatched junction bases: 9. The CDR3 here is CASSKLAGVSMNTGELFF. CDR3 in DNA: TGTGCCAGCAGCAAACTAGCGGGAGTCTCGATGAACACCGGGGAGCTGTTTTTT.

The chain couples TRBV24-1 to TRBJ2-1; D uncertain. This CDR3 contains 13 residues. Per the germline V gene, CDR1 is KGHDR and CDR2 is SFDVKD. With 5 bases removed from V and 6 bases from J, the gap between germline ends came to 10 bases. The CDR3 region has the DNA TGTGCCACCAGTGGATACAGTAGCAATGAGCAGTTCTTC. This gives the protein CATSGYSSNEQFF.

The V and J genes are TRBV24-1 and TRBJ1-5, with a tentative D call TRBD1 (5 bases). This CDR3 comprises 14 residues. In germline, CDR1 is KGHDR, CDR2 SFDVKD. Trimming took off 5 bases at V and 6 bases at J, with 13 bases between the two ends. The CDR3 is CATSGQGLSQPQHF. The CDR3 region has the DNA TGTGCCACCAGTGGGCAGGGTTTGAGTCAGCCCCAGCATTTT.

A remark on this clone: Other DNA sequences from this sample encode an identical CDR3 as well. The genes are TRBV11-2 and TRBJ2-6; perhaps TRBD1 as D (8 bases). Trimming stripped 5 bases from V and 0 bases from J, with 17 bases between. The CDR3 is 18 amino acids. Germline values: CDR1 SGHAT, CDR2 FQNNGV. The CDR3, as DNA: TGTGCCAGCAGCCAAGGCACAGGGGGGGGCTCTGGGGCCAACGTCCTGACTTTC. Its protein product is CASSQGTGGGSGANVLTF.

The chain links TRBV5-1 to TRBJ2-7; TRBD2 aligns across 11 bases. The length of the CDR3 is 16 residues. The V gene's germline CDR1 is SGHRS and CDR2 YFSETQ. V gave up 4 bases and J gave up 0 bases; unmatched junction bases: 6. The CDR3 DNA follows: TGCGCCAGCAGCACGACTAGCGGGACGAGCTCCTACGAGCAGTACTTC. Encoded protein: CASSTTSGTSSYEQYF. The complete variable domain, with remaining parts taken from reference TRBV5-1 and TRBJ2-7, reads KAGVTQTPRYLIKTRGQQVTLSCSPISGHRSVSWYQQTPGQGLQFLFEYFSETQRNKGNFPGRFSGRQFSNSRSEMNVSTLELGDSALYLCASSTTSGTSSYEQYFGPGTRLTVT.

A few counts support this clone. This chain uses TRBV9 with TRBJ2-1, with 7 bases matching TRBD1. This CDR3 contains 15 residues. V lost 0 bases to trimming and J lost 4 bases; unmatched junction nucleotides: 4. The V gene's germline CDR1 is SGDLS and CDR2 YYNGEE. The CDR3 spells CASSVDRGSYNEQFF. The CDR3 bases are TGTGCCAGCAGCGTAGACAGGGGCTCTTACAATGAGCAGTTCTTC.

The chain recombines TRBV7-9 with TRBJ2-7, with 11 bases identical to TRBD1. J gave up 5 bases and V 5 bases, and 8 bases lay outside the gene matches. This CDR3 comprises 15 residues. Germline V lookup: CDR1 SEHNR, CDR2 FQNEAQ (reference sequence). CDR3 region: CASSQGQGAGDEQYF. CDR3 nucleotide sequence: TGTGCCAGCAGCCAAGGACAGGGGGCGGGGGACGAGCAGTACTTC.